Included here is one T cell receptor beta chain sequence, with context. The V gene lost 4 bases and the J gene lost 5 bases, with 13 bases spanning the gap. Germline V CDR1 and CDR2: KGHDR, SFDVKD. This CDR3 has 14 amino acids. Per the authors' pipeline: Estimated nucleated cell counts came from reference gene primer amplification. Only in-frame clones appear in the TCRdb table, and some are missing; sequencing was by immunoSEQ multiplex PCR. V and J calls and clone size are copied from that table; D and trimming were computed from the DNA. The table has fewer than 65,000 clones, approximately 84% seen once. The source of the sample is a study of blood T cell repertoires in COVID-19. Study as a whole: The study drew acute and convalescent COVID-19 samples from the United States, Italy and Spain. Sources were T cells, B-cell-depleted T cells, or PBMCs; the material itself was cDNA or gDNA.

Source material: peripheral blood. This rearrangement joins TRBV24-1 to TRBJ2-5; tentatively, D is TRBD1 (6 bases). The sequence came from a man in his fifties or sixties with acute or convalescent COVID-19. The CDR3 nucleotides are TGTGCCACCAGTGAAACACAGGGTCGGGAGACCCAGTACTTC. Translation gives CATSETQGRETQYF.